This record concerns one TCR beta chain sequence. The clone's antigen remains unknown. Per-nucleotide qualities are absent, and no much larger clonotype sits a single base away. The immunoSEQ Assay, a bias-controlled multiplex PCR, was used to amplify TCRbeta CDR3 regions from genomic DNA. In the paper's pipeline: Nucleated cell counts per sample were estimated from amplification of reference gene primers within the assay. Sequence reads were collapsed and filtered to measure the absolute abundance of every unique TCRbeta CDR3 rearrangement. For each sample, productive Simpson clonality was calculated as the square root of Simpson's diversity index across productive rearrangements. TCRdb re-hosts the immuneACCESS table, in-frame sequences only. Its copies lack some clones; in the studies checked, an unresolved V gene accounts for under half of them, and the cause for the rest is not known. V and J calls and clone size come straight from that table; D and trimming were deduced from the DNA. Within this sample are about 59,000 clones, with 70% to 85% of them counted one time only. The ten largest make up roughly 9.8% of the sample.

The sample originates from a study of blood T cell repertoires in COVID-19 (dated by TCRdb to the early 2020s). Looking at the study overall: Samples from collaborators originated in the United States, Italy and Spain and spanned both the acute and convalescent phases of COVID-19. The samples were drawn from two sources: the first 160 participants of the ongoing ImmuneRACE study, and over 1,000 subjects contributed by 6 global collaborators. A freely available public database, intended as a resource for researchers studying the immune response to SARS-CoV-2, is where the repertoires were released. Subjects who had been exposed to COVID-19, were actively infected with it, or had recovered from it provided the deeply sampled blood TCRbeta repertoires that made up the dataset. The prospective study material was composed of cDNA or gDNA derived from T cells, B-cell-depleted T cells, or PBMCs. HLA class I and class II types, where available, came from metadata supplied by the sample provider rather than from assay-based typing. Nearly every sample came with metadata listing a de-identified subject ID, COVID-19 status, age in years and sex. The research as a whole found: Clinical and demographic metadata were provided uncurated, with the amount varying by source and participant.

The CDR3 runs 17 amino acids, cysteine and phenylalanine included. Only the CDR3 DNA is retained, 51 bases long and in frame from the first base. The germline V gene supplies CDR1 MGHRA and CDR2 YSYEKL. V ends up 1 base short and J 6 bases short, with an unmatched junction base count of 7. Each collaborating institution followed its own protocols to collect whole blood in K2EDTA tubes. For TCRbeta analysis, collaborators shipped samples as frozen whole blood, isolated PBMCs, or DNA extracted from either of those sample types. The sequencing sample was made of peripheral blood. The rearrangement combines TRBV4-1 with TRBJ2-1, and TRBD2 matches 12 of the central bases. This receptor was identified in a human donor in a cohort sampled during active COVID-19. The CDR3 reads CASSQGRGLAGFNEQFF. Read as DNA, the sequence is TGCGCCAGCAGCCAAGGCCGAGGACTAGCGGGGTTCAATGAGCAGTTCTTC.